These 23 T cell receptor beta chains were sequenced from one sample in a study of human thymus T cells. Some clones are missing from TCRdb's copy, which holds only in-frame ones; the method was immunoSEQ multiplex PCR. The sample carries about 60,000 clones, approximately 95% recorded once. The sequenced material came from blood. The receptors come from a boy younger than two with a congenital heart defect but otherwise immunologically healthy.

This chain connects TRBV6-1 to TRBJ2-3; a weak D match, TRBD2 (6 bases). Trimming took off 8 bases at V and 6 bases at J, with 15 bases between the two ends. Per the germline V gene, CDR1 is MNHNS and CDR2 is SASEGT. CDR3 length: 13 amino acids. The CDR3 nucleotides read TGTGCCAGCCGGGGACTTAAGGGGGATACGCAGTATTTT. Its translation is CASRGLKGDTQYF.

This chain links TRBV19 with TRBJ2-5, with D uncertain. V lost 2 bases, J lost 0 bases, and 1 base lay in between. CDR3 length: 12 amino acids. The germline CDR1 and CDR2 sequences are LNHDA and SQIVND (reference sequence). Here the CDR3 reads CASSINQETQYF. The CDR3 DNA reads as TGTGCCAGTAGTATAAACCAAGAGACCCAGTACTTC.

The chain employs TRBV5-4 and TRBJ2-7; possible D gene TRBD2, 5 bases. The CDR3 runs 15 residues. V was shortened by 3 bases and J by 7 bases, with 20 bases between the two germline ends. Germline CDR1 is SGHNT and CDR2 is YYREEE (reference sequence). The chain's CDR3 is CASSSPRASLWEQYF. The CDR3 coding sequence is TGTGCCAGCAGCTCACCACGGGCTAGCCTGTGGGAGCAGTACTTC.

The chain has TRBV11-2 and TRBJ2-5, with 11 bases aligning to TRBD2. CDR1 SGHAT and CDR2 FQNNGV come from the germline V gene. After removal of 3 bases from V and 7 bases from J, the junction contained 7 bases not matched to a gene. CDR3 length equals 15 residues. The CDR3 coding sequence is TGTGCCAGCAGCTTGACTAGCGGGACCGAGGGGACCCAGTACTTC. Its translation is CASSLTSGTEGTQYF.

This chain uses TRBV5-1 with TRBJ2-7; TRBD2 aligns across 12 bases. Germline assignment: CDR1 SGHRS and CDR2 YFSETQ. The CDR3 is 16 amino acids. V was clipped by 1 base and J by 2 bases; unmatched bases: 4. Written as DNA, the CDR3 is TGCGCCAGCAGCTTGACTAGCGGGAGGACTCCCTACGAGCAGTACTTC. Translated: CASSLTSGRTPYEQYF.

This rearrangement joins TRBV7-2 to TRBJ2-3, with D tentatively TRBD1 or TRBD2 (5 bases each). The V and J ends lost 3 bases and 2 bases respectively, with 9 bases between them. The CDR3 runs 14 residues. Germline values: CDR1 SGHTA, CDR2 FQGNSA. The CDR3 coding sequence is TGTGCCAGCAGCTTCGAGGGGTTCACAGATACGCAGTATTTT. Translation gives CASSFEGFTDTQYF.

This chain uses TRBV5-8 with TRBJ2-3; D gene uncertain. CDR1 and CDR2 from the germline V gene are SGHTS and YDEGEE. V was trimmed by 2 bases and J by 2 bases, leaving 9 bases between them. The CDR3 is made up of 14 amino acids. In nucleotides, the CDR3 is TGTGCCAGCAGCTTACGGGTCTTCACAGATACGCAGTATTTT. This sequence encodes CASSLRVFTDTQYF.

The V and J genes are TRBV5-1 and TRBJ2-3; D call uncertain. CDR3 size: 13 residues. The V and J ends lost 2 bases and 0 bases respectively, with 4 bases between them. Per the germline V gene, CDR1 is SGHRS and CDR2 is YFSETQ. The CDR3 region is CASSFQSTDTQYF. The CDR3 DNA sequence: TGCGCCAGCAGCTTTCAAAGCACAGATACGCAGTATTTT.

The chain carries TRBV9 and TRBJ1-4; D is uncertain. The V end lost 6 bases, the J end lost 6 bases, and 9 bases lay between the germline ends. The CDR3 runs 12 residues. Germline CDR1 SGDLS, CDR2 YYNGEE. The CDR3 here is CASTREDEKLFF. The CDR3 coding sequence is TGTGCCAGCACACGGGAGGATGAAAAACTGTTTTTT.

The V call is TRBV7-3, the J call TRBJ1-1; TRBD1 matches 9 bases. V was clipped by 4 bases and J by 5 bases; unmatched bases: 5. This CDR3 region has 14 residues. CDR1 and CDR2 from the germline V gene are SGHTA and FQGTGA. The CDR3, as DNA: TGTGCCAGCAGCTCCACCGGGACAGGGACTGAAGCTTTCTTT. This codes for CASSSTGTGTEAFF.

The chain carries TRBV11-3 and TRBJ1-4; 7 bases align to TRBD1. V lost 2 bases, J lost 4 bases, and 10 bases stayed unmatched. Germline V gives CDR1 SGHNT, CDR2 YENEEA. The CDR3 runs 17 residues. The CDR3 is CASSLRRPGTVNEKLFF. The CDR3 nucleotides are TGTGCCAGCAGCTTACGTCGACCCGGGACAGTTAATGAAAAACTGTTTTTT.

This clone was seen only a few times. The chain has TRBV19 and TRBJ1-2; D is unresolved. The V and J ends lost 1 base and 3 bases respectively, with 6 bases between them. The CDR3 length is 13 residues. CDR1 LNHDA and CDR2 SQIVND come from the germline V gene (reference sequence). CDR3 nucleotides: TGTGCCAGTAGTATAGGAGGACACTATGGCTACACCTTC. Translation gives CASSIGGHYGYTF.

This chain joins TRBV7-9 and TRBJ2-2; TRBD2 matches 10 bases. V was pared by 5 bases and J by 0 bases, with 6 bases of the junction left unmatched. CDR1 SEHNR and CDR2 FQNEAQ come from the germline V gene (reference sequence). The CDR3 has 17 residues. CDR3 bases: TGTGCCAGCAGCCAGGCGGGGACTAGCGCGAACACCGGGGAGCTGTTTTTT. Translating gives CASSQAGTSANTGELFF.

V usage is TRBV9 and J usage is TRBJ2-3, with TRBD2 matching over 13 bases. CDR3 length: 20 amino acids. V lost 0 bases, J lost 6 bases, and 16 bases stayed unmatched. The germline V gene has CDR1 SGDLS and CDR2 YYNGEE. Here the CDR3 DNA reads TGTGCCAGCAGCGTAGCTGTCCCCGGGACTAGCGGGGAGAGGTGGGATACGCAGTATTTT. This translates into CASSVAVPGTSGERWDTQYF.

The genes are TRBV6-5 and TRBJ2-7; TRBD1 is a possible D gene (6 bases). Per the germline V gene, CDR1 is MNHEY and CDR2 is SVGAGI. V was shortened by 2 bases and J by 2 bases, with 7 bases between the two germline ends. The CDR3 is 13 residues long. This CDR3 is CASSYRDTYEQYF. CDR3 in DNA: TGTGCCAGCAGTTACCGGGACACCTACGAGCAGTACTTC.

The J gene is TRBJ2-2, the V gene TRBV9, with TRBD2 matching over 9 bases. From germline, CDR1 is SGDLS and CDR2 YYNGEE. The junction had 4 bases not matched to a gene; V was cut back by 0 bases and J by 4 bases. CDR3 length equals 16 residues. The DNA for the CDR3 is TGTGCCAGCAGCGTAGGCTCGCGGGGGGGCACCGGGGAGCTGTTTTTT. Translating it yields CASSVGSRGGTGELFF.

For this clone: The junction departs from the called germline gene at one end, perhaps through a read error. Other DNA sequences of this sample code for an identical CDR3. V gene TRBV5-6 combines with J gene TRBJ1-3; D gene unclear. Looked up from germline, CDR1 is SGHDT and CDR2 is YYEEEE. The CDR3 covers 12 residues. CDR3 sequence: CASSLPGNTIYF. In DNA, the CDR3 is TGTGCCAGCAGCCTCCCGGGAAATACCATATATTTT.

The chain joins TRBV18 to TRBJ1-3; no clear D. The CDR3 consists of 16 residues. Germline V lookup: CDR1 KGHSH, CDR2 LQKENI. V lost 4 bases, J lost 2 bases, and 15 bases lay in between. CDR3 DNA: TGTGCCAGCTCACGATCCGACAAGGGCGCTGGAAACACCATATATTTT. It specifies CASSRSDKGAGNTIYF.

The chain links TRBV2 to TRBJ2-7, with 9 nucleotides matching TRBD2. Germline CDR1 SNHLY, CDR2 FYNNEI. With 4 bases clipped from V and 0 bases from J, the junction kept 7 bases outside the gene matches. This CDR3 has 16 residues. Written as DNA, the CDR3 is TGTGCCAGCAGTGGGGGTAGCGGGGGCAGCTCCTACGAGCAGTACTTC. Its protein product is CASSGGSGGSSYEQYF.

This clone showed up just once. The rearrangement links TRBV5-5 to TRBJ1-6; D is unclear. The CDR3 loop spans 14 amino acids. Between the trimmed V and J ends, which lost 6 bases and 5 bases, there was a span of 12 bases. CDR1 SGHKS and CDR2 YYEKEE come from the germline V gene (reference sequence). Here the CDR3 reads CASIDLRDNSPLHF. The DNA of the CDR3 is TGTGCCAGCATCGACCTTAGGGATAATTCACCCCTCCACTTT.

CDR3 residues: CATSRGGIPTYNEQFF. Here the CDR3 DNA reads TGTGCCACCAGCAGAGGGGGGATTCCCACTTACAATGAGCAGTTCTTC. V usage is TRBV15 and J usage is TRBJ2-1, with D perhaps assigned TRBD1 or TRBD2 (5 bases each). The CDR3 has 16 amino acids. Germline V gene sequence: CDR1 LNHNV, CDR2 YYDKDF (reference sequence). Deletions cut 1 base from V and 4 bases from J, with 14 bases between.

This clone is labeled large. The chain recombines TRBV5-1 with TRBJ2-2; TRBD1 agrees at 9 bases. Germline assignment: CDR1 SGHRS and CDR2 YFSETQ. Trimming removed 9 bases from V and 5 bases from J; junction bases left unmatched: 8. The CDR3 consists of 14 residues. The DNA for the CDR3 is TGCGCCACCCACAGGGGGCAAGGGACCGGGGAGCTGTTTTTT. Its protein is CATHRGQGTGELFF.

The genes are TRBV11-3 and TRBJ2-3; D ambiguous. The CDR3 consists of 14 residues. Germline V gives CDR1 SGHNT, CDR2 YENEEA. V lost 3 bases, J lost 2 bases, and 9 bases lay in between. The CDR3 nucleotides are TGTGCCAGCAGCTTCGGGCAGGCCACAGATACGCAGTATTTT. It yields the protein CASSFGQATDTQYF.